The subject of this entry is one TCR beta chain. Germline V gene data show CDR1 as LGHDT and CDR2 as YNNKEL (reference sequence). This CDR3 has 12 amino acids. Between the trimmed V and J ends, which lost 4 bases and 6 bases, there was a span of 9 bases. Generated by immunoSEQ multiplex PCR, the TCRdb table keeps only in-frame clones and is missing some. The table records around 310,000 clones, 88% of them present only once. This record belongs to a study of blood T cell repertoires in COVID-19. On the study more broadly: Sites in the United States, Italy and Spain provided acute and convalescent COVID-19 samples.

This receptor was taken from a woman in her forties or fifties with active or convalescent COVID-19. V usage is TRBV3-1 (or the pseudogene TRBV3-2) and J usage is TRBJ1-1; D is unresolved. Sequenced sample: peripheral blood. In DNA form, the CDR3 reads TGTGCCAGCAGCCCAGGCGAGTCTGAAGCTTTCTTT. This translates into CASSPGESEAFF.